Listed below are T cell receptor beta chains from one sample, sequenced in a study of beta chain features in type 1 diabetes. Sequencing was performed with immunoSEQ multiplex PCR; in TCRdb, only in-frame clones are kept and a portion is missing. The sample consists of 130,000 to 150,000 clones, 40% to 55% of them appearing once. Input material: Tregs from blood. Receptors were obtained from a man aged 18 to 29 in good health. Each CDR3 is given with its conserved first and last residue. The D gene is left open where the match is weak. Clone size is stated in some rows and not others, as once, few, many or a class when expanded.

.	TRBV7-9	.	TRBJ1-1	CASSLSQNTEAFF	TGTGCCAGCAGCTTAAGCCAGAACACTGAAGCTTTCTTT
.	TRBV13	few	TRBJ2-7	CASSFGTLRAREQYF	TGTGCCAGCAGCTTCGGGACACTGAGGGCGCGGGAGCAGTACTTC
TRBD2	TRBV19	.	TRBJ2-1	CASRDPGTSGGERQFF	TGTGCCAGTAGGGACCCCGGGACTAGCGGGGGAGAGCGGCAGTTCTTC
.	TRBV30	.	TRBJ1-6	CAWSYGQYSPLHF	TGTGCCTGGAGCTACGGACAGTATTCACCCCTCCACTTT
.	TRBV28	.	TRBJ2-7	CASSSPRRGSYEQYF	TGTGCCAGCAGTTCCCCCCGCAGGGGCTCCTACGAGCAGTACTTC
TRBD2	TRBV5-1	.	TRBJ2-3	CASSPYSGGSTDTQYF	TGCGCCAGCAGCCCGTATAGCGGGGGAAGCACAGATACGCAGTATTTT
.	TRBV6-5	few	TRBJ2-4	CASSYSNRAWNIQYF	TGTGCCAGCAGTTACTCGAACAGGGCATGGAACATTCAGTACTTC
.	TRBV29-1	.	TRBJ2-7	CSVVGHSSYEQYF	TGCAGCGTTGTAGGACACAGCTCCTACGAGCAGTACTTC
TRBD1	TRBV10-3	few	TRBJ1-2	CAISPDREHGYTF	TGTGCCATCAGTCCTGACAGGGAGCATGGCTACACCTTC
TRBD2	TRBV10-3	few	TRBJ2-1	CAISEVSSGFEQFF	TGTGCCATCAGTGAGGTGTCTAGCGGATTTGAGCAGTTCTTC
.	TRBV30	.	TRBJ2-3	CAWSVSGTSTDTQYF	TGTGCCTGGAGTGTCAGTGGGACTAGCACAGATACGCAGTATTTT
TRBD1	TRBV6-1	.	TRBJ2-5	CASSLQGVETQYF	TGTGCCAGCAGTTTACAGGGGGTAGAGACCCAGTACTTC
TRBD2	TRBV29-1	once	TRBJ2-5	CSVTLAGRETQYF	TGCAGCGTGACACTAGCGGGAAGGGAGACCCAGTACTTC
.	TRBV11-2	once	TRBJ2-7	CASTGTLNYEQYF	TGTGCCAGCACCGGGACACTCAACTACGAGCAGTACTTC
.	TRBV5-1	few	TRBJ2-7	CASSDSSYEQYF	TGCGCCAGCAGCGACAGCTCCTACGAGCAGTACTTC
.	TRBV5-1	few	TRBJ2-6	CASSFVSSGANVLTF	TGCGCCAGCAGCTTCGTGAGCTCTGGGGCCAACGTCCTGACTTTC
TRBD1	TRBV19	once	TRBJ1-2	CASSMDRGFGYTF	TGTGCCAGTAGTATGGACAGGGGGTTCGGCTACACCTTC
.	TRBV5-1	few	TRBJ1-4	CASSLEVGGLVEKLFF	TGCGCCAGCAGCTTGGAAGTCGGGGGATTGGTTGAAAAACTGTTTTTT
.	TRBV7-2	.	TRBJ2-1	CASRPQGYNEQFF	TGTGCCAGCAGACCACAGGGTTACAATGAGCAGTTCTTC
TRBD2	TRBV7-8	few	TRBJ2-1	CASSFLAGVSNEQFF	TGTGCCAGCAGCTTTCTAGCGGGAGTTTCTAATGAGCAGTTCTTC
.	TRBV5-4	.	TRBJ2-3	CASSFELVTQYF	TGTGCCAGCAGCTTTGAACTTGTCACGCAGTATTTT
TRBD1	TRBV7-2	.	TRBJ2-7	CASSRSSGTESSYEQYF	TGTGCCAGCAGCCGCAGCTCCGGGACAGAGAGCTCCTACGAGCAGTACTTC
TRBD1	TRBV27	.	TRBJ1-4	CASSPALDRGFRKLFF	TGTGCCAGCAGTCCGGCCCTGGACAGGGGCTTTCGAAAACTGTTTTTT
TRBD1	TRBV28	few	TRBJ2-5	CASSPAGQGGETQYF	TGTGCCAGCAGTCCGGCCGGACAGGGGGGAGAGACCCAGTACTTC